Listed below are T cell receptor beta chains from one sample, sequenced in a study of OX40 agonist ivuxolimab in advanced cancers. Repertoires were generated with immunoSEQ multiplex PCR, while TCRdb's copy carries only in-frame clones and drops some. The sample has about 35,000 clones, around 93% seen once. The sequences come from CD4+ or CD8+ T cells sorted from blood, collected in a trial of the OX40 agonist ivuxolimab. The origin of the receptors is an adult with an advanced solid tumor such as melanoma, head and neck, liver or kidney cancer. The CDR3 runs from the conserved cysteine through the conserved F or W. A D gene is named only where the DNA matches it firmly. Clone size is shown for a subset of rows, as once, few, many or a class of expanded clone.

CDR3: CASSLTPPGQGTYEQYF; DNA: TGTGCCAGCTCACTGACCCCCCCGGGACAGGGGACCTACGAGCAGTACTTC; V: TRBV18; D: TRBD1; size: NA; J: TRBJ2-7
CDR3: CASSPRTGSYNEQFF; DNA: TGCGCCAGCAGCCCTCGGACCGGCTCCTACAATGAGCAGTTCTTC; V: TRBV4-1; D: NA; size: NA; J: TRBJ2-1
CDR3: CASSLGGTSGKYYNEQFF; DNA: TGTGCCAGCAGCTTGGGCGGGACTAGCGGAAAATACTACAATGAGCAGTTCTTC; V: TRBV7-3; D: TRBD2; size: NA; J: TRBJ2-1
CDR3: CASSYGARQFF; DNA: TGTGCCAGCAGTTACGGGGCGAGGCAGTTCTTC; V: TRBV6-5; D: NA; size: NA; J: TRBJ2-1
CDR3: CASSSEPGSNEKLFF; DNA: TGTGCCAGCAGCTCCGAGCCGGGTAGTAATGAAAAACTGTTTTTT; V: TRBV7-6; D: NA; size: NA; J: TRBJ1-4
CDR3: CASSLVPGVNEQYF; DNA: TGTGCCAGCAGCTTAGTTCCGGGAGTAAACGAGCAGTACTTC; V: TRBV7-2; D: NA; size: NA; J: TRBJ2-7
CDR3: CASSLSSHEQYF; DNA: TGTGCCAGCAGCTTATCCAGTCACGAGCAGTACTTC; V: TRBV7-2; D: NA; size: NA; J: TRBJ2-7
CDR3: CASSQDRTSSYEQYF; DNA: TGCGCCAGCAGCCAAGATCGAACGAGCTCCTACGAGCAGTACTTC; V: TRBV4-1; D: NA; size: NA; J: TRBJ2-7
CDR3: CSVEDLDGYTF; DNA: TGCAGCGTTGAAGATTTAGATGGCTACACCTTC; V: TRBV29-1; D: NA; size: NA; J: TRBJ1-2
CDR3: CASTITPGTLSYNEQFF; DNA: TGTGCCAGCACCATTACCCCCGGGACTCTCTCCTACAATGAGCAGTTCTTC; V: TRBV28; D: NA; size: NA; J: TRBJ2-1
CDR3: CASKRQGANTEAFF; DNA: TGTGCCAGCAAAAGACAGGGGGCGAACACTGAAGCTTTCTTT; V: TRBV28; D: TRBD1; size: once; J: TRBJ1-1
CDR3: CASSQAIGGYNEQFF; DNA: TGCGCCAGCAGCCAAGCGATTGGCGGCTACAATGAGCAGTTCTTC; V: TRBV4-3; D: NA; size: NA; J: TRBJ2-1
CDR3: CASSAPGGMNTEAFF; DNA: TGTGCCAGCAGCGCTCCAGGGGGCATGAACACTGAAGCTTTCTTT; V: TRBV5-8; D: TRBD1; size: NA; J: TRBJ1-1
CDR3: CASSLKTSGRDRYEQYF; DNA: TGTGCCAGCAGCTTAAAGACTAGCGGGAGGGATAGGTACGAGCAGTACTTC; V: TRBV7-9; D: TRBD2; size: NA; J: TRBJ2-7
CDR3: CASSEPTALRDTQYF; DNA: TGTGCCAGCAGTGAACCAACAGCCCTTAGGGATACGCAGTATTTT; V: TRBV2; D: NA; size: NA; J: TRBJ2-3
CDR3: CASSSYSSGIGEQYF; DNA: TGTGCCAGCAGCTCCTACTCTAGCGGGATCGGCGAGCAGTACTTC; V: TRBV13; D: TRBD2; size: NA; J: TRBJ2-7
CDR3: CASSFSPSVEQYF; DNA: TGTGCCAGCAGTTTCAGCCCGTCGGTCGAGCAGTACTTC; V: TRBV28; D: NA; size: NA; J: TRBJ2-7
CDR3: CASSVAQGTNEKLFF; DNA: TGTGCCAGCAGCGTAGCTCAAGGGACTAATGAAAAACTGTTTTTT; V: TRBV9; D: NA; size: NA; J: TRBJ1-4
CDR3: CASSSRYEQYF; DNA: TGTGCCAGCAGCTCCCGCTACGAGCAGTACTTC; V: TRBV5-6; D: NA; size: NA; J: TRBJ2-7
CDR3: CASSFSGSSYNEQFF; DNA: TGTGCCAGTAGCTTTAGCGGGAGCTCCTACAATGAGCAGTTCTTC; V: TRBV19; D: TRBD2; size: NA; J: TRBJ2-1
CDR3: CASSLGGNIQYF; DNA: TGTGCCAGCAGTTTGGGGGGAAACATTCAGTACTTC; V: TRBV28; D: NA; size: NA; J: TRBJ2-4
CDR3: CASSFSDNTDTQYF; DNA: TGTGCCAGCAGTTTTTCGGACAACACAGATACGCAGTATTTT; V: TRBV28; D: NA; size: once; J: TRBJ2-3
CDR3: CASSEYGAQETQYF; DNA: TGTGCCAGCAGTGAATATGGGGCCCAAGAGACCCAGTACTTC; V: TRBV25-1; D: NA; size: NA; J: TRBJ2-5
CDR3: CASSLSTNTEAFF; DNA: TGTGCCAGCAGTTTATCCACGAACACTGAAGCTTTCTTT; V: TRBV27; D: NA; size: NA; J: TRBJ1-1
CDR3: CASIILAGGRDTQYF; DNA: TGTGCCAGCATTATACTAGCGGGAGGGAGAGATACGCAGTATTTT; V: TRBV6-5; D: TRBD2; size: NA; J: TRBJ2-3
CDR3: CASSSSGRMVETQYF; DNA: TGTGCCAGCAGCTCTAGCGGGAGGATGGTAGAGACCCAGTACTTC; V: TRBV12-1; D: NA; size: NA; J: TRBJ2-5
CDR3: CASSPLANTGELFF; DNA: TGTGCCAGCAGTCCGTTAGCGAACACCGGGGAGCTGTTTTTT; V: TRBV6-6; D: NA; size: once; J: TRBJ2-2
CDR3: CAGRNGSTGELFF; DNA: TGTGCGGGCCGAAATGGAAGCACCGGGGAGCTGTTTTTT; V: TRBV7-6; D: NA; size: NA; J: TRBJ2-2
CDR3: CSVAGLAGVPGETQYF; DNA: TGCAGCGTTGCGGGGCTAGCGGGAGTTCCAGGAGAGACCCAGTACTTC; V: TRBV29-1; D: TRBD2; size: few; J: TRBJ2-5
CDR3: CASSAGTGSEQFF; DNA: TGTGCCAGTAGTGCAGGGACGGGCAGTGAGCAGTTCTTC; V: TRBV19; D: NA; size: once; J: TRBJ2-1
CDR3: CASSVALAGGDEQFF; DNA: TGTGCCAGCAGCGTAGCACTAGCGGGAGGGGATGAGCAGTTCTTC; V: TRBV9; D: TRBD2; size: NA; J: TRBJ2-1
CDR3: CASSQEAGGVLPMSYNEQFF; DNA: TGTGCCAGCAGCCAAGAAGCGGGAGGCGTTCTTCCCATGTCCTACAATGAGCAGTTCTTC; V: TRBV14; D: TRBD2; size: NA; J: TRBJ2-1
CDR3: CASSQDWGEGQADTQYF; DNA: TGCGCCAGCAGCCAAGATTGGGGGGAGGGTCAGGCAGATACGCAGTATTTT; V: TRBV4-1; D: TRBD2; size: NA; J: TRBJ2-3
CDR3: CASSISARDTDTQYF; DNA: TGTGCCAGTAGTATTTCAGCCAGGGACACAGATACGCAGTATTTT; V: TRBV19; D: NA; size: once; J: TRBJ2-3
CDR3: CASSLEGGQYF; DNA: TGTGCCAGCAGCTTAGAGGGAGGGCAGTATTTT; V: TRBV7-9; D: NA; size: NA; J: TRBJ2-3
CDR3: CASSIRDRGSGELFF; DNA: TGTGCCAGCAGCATCCGGGACAGGGGTAGCGGGGAGCTGTTTTTT; V: TRBV5-8; D: TRBD1; size: NA; J: TRBJ2-2
CDR3: CASSPDRGPPYEQYF; DNA: TGTGCCAGCAGCCCCGACAGGGGACCTCCCTACGAGCAGTACTTC; V: TRBV5-8; D: TRBD1; size: NA; J: TRBJ2-7
CDR3: CASSAGNSYNEQFF; DNA: TGTGCCAGCAGTGCGGGAAATTCCTACAATGAGCAGTTCTTC; V: TRBV28; D: NA; size: NA; J: TRBJ2-1
CDR3: CASSMDFQETQYF; DNA: TGTGCCAGTAGTATGGACTTCCAAGAGACCCAGTACTTC; V: TRBV19; D: NA; size: NA; J: TRBJ2-5
CDR3: CASRDSLAEAFF; DNA: TGTGCCAGTAGGGACAGTCTCGCTGAAGCTTTCTTT; V: TRBV19; D: NA; size: once; J: TRBJ1-1
CDR3: CASSFNQGAYEQYF; DNA: TGTGCCAGCAGCTTCAATCAGGGGGCCTACGAGCAGTACTTC; V: TRBV27; D: TRBD1; size: NA; J: TRBJ2-7
CDR3: CASSRQGTGELFF; DNA: TGTGCCAGCAGTCGACAGGGAACCGGGGAGCTGTTTTTT; V: TRBV7-3; D: TRBD1; size: NA; J: TRBJ2-2
CDR3: CASTPQTLKGPGANVLTF; DNA: TGTGCCAGCACCCCTCAAACCCTCAAGGGGCCCGGGGCCAACGTCCTGACTTTC; V: TRBV5-5; D: NA; size: NA; J: TRBJ2-6
CDR3: CASSQDRGYGYTF; DNA: TGCGCCAGCAGCCAAGACCGAGGCTATGGCTACACCTTC; V: TRBV4-1; D: NA; size: NA; J: TRBJ1-2
CDR3: CASSPGTILYNEQFF; DNA: TGTGCCAGCAGCCCCGGGACTATACTCTACAATGAGCAGTTCTTC; V: TRBV27; D: TRBD2; size: NA; J: TRBJ2-1
CDR3: CASSPPSGEGYNEQFF; DNA: TGTGCCAGCAGCCCCCCCTCGGGAGAGGGATACAATGAGCAGTTCTTC; V: TRBV7-2; D: NA; size: NA; J: TRBJ2-1